The 25 T cell receptor beta chains below were found in one sample sequenced in a study of shared clonotypes between healthy human individuals. The assay was immunoSEQ multiplex PCR, and TCRdb's table has in-frame clones only and misses some. The sample has about half a million clones; about 72% are singletons. Sequencing used PBMCs. The receptors come from a middle-aged woman in good health. Some clones in this sample may be carry-over from other donors' samples.

The chain recombines TRBV5-4 with TRBJ2-7, with 13 bases identical to TRBD2. The CDR3 has 14 residues. Germline values: CDR1 SGHNT, CDR2 YYREEE (reference sequence). The V segment lost 4 bases and the J segment 7 bases; nucleotides outside the gene matches: 5. CDR3 sequence reads: CASSPGTSGKEQYF. The DNA of the CDR3 is TGTGCCAGCAGCCCCGGGACTAGCGGGAAAGAGCAGTACTTC.

In DNA form, the CDR3 reads TGCGCCAGCAGCTACGGGACAGACGGCACCATATATTTT. Its protein product is CASSYGTDGTIYF. This sequence joins TRBV5-1 and TRBJ1-3, with TRBD1 identical over 7 bases. Germline V gene lookup returns CDR1 SGHRS and CDR2 YFSETQ. This CDR3 is built from 13 residues. The junction had 6 bases not matched to a gene; V was cut back by 3 bases and J by 9 bases.

This clone was counted at least ten times. The genes are TRBV29-1 and TRBJ1-6; a weak D match, TRBD1 (5 bases). Germline assignment: CDR1 SQVTM and CDR2 ANQGSEA. V was pared by 7 bases and J by 8 bases, with 15 bases between. The CDR3 extends over 13 amino acids. The CDR3 reads CSARDGHDSPLHF. Written as DNA, the CDR3 is TGCAGCGCTCGGGACGGCCACGATTCACCCCTCCACTTT. Drawing the rest from reference TRBV29-1 and TRBJ1-6, the complete variable domain is SAVISQKPSRDICQRGTSLTIQCQVDSQVTMMFWYRQQPGQSLTLIATANQGSEATYESGFVIDKFPISRPNLTFSTLTVSNMSPEDSSIYLCSARDGHDSPLHFGNGTRLTVT.

This clone was picked up many times. The chain uses TRBV6-6 and TRBJ2-3; TRBD1 agrees at 11 bases. There are 16 residues in the CDR3. The V gene end was trimmed by 7 bases and the J gene end by 6 bases; junction bases not matched to a gene: 12. Germline V lookup: CDR1 MNHNY, CDR2 SVGAGI (reference sequence). CDR3 sequence reads: CASTLTGQGGEDTQYF. The CDR3 nucleotides are TGTGCCAGCACTCTAACGGGACAGGGGGGCGAGGATACGCAGTATTTT.

This chain joins TRBV29-1 and TRBJ1-5; 8 nucleotides match TRBD1. The germline V gene has CDR1 SQVTM and CDR2 ANQGSEA. This CDR3 region has 13 residues. V lost 5 bases and J lost 4; bases outside the gene matches: 4. CDR3 in amino acids: CSVRTGWNQPQHF. The CDR3 DNA sequence: TGCAGCGTTAGGACAGGGTGGAATCAGCCCCAGCATTTT. The full variable domain, completed using reference TRBV29-1 and TRBJ1-5, is SAVISQKPSRDICQRGTSLTIQCQVDSQVTMMFWYRQQPGQSLTLIATANQGSEATYESGFVIDKFPISRPNLTFSTLTVSNMSPEDSSIYLCSVRTGWNQPQHFGDGTRLSIL.

V and J are TRBV4-2 and TRBJ2-5; 10 bases match TRBD2. CDR1 and CDR2 from the germline V gene are LGHNA and YNFKEQ. V lost 0 bases and J lost 3; bases outside the gene matches: 4. This CDR3 has 16 amino acids. CDR3 DNA: TGTGCCAGCAGCCAAGATTGGCTAGCGGGAGAAGAGACCCAGTACTTC. Its protein product is CASSQDWLAGEETQYF.

The rearrangement joins TRBV7-7 to TRBJ2-5, with D unresolved. V dropped 1 base and J dropped 7 bases, with 10 bases sitting between them. The CDR3 is 13 amino acids. The germline gives CDR1 SSHAT, CDR2 FNYEAQ (reference sequence). CDR3 DNA: TGTGCCAGCAGCTTAGAAGGCCCTGGGACCCAGTACTTC. Translation gives CASSLEGPGTQYF.

V and J are TRBV6-6 and TRBJ2-7; either TRBD1 or TRBD2 may fit D (6 bases each). The V end was cut by 2 bases, the J end by 6 bases, with 14 bases between. CDR3 length: 14 amino acids. The germline gives CDR1 MNHNY, CDR2 SVGAGI (reference sequence). DNA of the CDR3: TGTGCCAGCAGTTACGGGGGGCGGGAATCCGAGCAGTACTTC. Residues: CASSYGGRESEQYF.

The table lists this clone with a few counts. J is TRBJ1-1 and V is TRBV7-9; possible D gene TRBD1, 5 bases. The CDR3 loop spans 15 amino acids. Germline values: CDR1 SEHNR, CDR2 FQNEAQ (reference sequence). Trimming removed 4 bases at V and 6 bases at J, with 18 bases between. This CDR3 is CASSSVGRGVAEAFF. Here the CDR3 DNA reads TGTGCCAGCAGCTCCGTAGGAAGGGGAGTCGCTGAAGCTTTCTTT.

The rearrangement links TRBV2 to TRBJ2-7; 11 positions agree with TRBD1. The CDR3 is 13 amino acids. V shed 6 bases, J shed 6 bases, and the junction held 4 bases outside the gene matches. Germline V gene sequence: CDR1 SNHLY, CDR2 FYNNEI. The CDR3 reads CASRDRGPGEQYF. CDR3 sequence (DNA): TGTGCCAGCAGGGACAGGGGGCCGGGCGAGCAGTACTTC.

The V and J genes are TRBV15 and TRBJ2-3; unclear D gene. The CDR3 contains 12 residues. Trimming shortened V by 5 bases and J by 6 bases, and 9 bases separated the two germline ends. Germline V CDR1 and CDR2: LNHNV, YYDKDF (reference sequence). The CDR3, as DNA: TGTGCCACCAGCCTTATCGGGGATACGCAGTATTTT. Encoded protein: CATSLIGDTQYF.

The chain carries TRBV4-3 and TRBJ2-7; TRBD2 agrees at 8 bases. Germline V gene data show CDR1 as LGHNA and CDR2 as YSLEER. The CDR3 spans 15 residues. J gave up 0 bases and V 2 bases, and 3 bases lay outside the gene matches. Written as DNA, the CDR3 is TGCGCCAGCAGCCAATTTAGCGGGAACTCCTACGAGCAGTACTTC. This codes for CASSQFSGNSYEQYF.

The rearrangement joins TRBV7-2 to TRBJ2-3; a weak D match, TRBD2 (5 bases). The CDR3 contains 15 residues. Trimming took 1 base from V and 2 from J, leaving 10 bases between them. Per the germline V gene, CDR1 is SGHTA and CDR2 is FQGNSA. The CDR3 sequence: CASSLGLPNTDTQYF. As DNA, the CDR3 is TGTGCCAGCAGCTTAGGACTACCAAACACAGATACGCAGTATTTT.

The CDR3 coding sequence is TGTGCCAGCAGCTTCCGGGGAGGCACAGATACGCAGTATTTT. Translation gives CASSFRGGTDTQYF. The chain joins TRBV7-6 to TRBJ2-3; D possibly corresponds to TRBD2 (5 bases). The CDR3 is made up of 14 amino acids. The germline V gene has CDR1 SGHVS and CDR2 FNYEAQ. V lost 3 bases and J 1 base, leaving 8 bases between the germline ends.

A remark on this clone: At one boundary the junction diverges from the germline segment, which might be a read error. The chain's CDR3 is CASSLLRDRVAF. DNA of the CDR3: TGTGCCAGCAGCTTGCTCCGGGACAGGGTGGCTTTT. This chain uses TRBV5-6 with TRBJ1-4; 9 bases match TRBD1. The CDR3 length is 12 residues. The germline V gene has CDR1 SGHDT and CDR2 YYEEEE.

This clone came up a few times. The chain couples TRBV7-6 to TRBJ1-5, with D perhaps matching TRBD1 (6 bases). Trimming shortened V by 5 bases and J by 0 bases, and 14 bases separated the two germline ends. The CDR3 extends over 16 amino acids. Germline CDR1 SGHVS, CDR2 FNYEAQ. CDR3 coding DNA: TGTGCCAGCAGCACCAGGACAGAGTATAGCAATCAGCCCCAGCATTTT. It codes for CASSTRTEYSNQPQHF.

About this clone: A far bigger clonotype differs at one base, so this is likely a read error. V usage is TRBV29-1 and J usage is TRBJ1-5; weak D call: TRBD1 (6 bases). Near its end, the DNA agrees better with TRBJ2-3, so the J call may be wrong. This CDR3 spans 13 amino acids. In germline, CDR1 is SQVTM, CDR2 ANQGSEA. This chain's CDR3 is CSVAQGPNQPQYF. Written as DNA, the CDR3 is TGCAGCGTTGCCCAGGGGCCAAATCAGCCCCAGTATTTT.

V gene TRBV7-2 combines with J gene TRBJ2-7; D is ambiguous. CDR1 is SGHTA, CDR2 FQGNSA, per germline. The ends were cut back, 2 bases at V and 5 bases at J, with 13 bases in the middle. This CDR3 is 14 amino acids long. The CDR3 reads CASSLFIPPDEQYF. CDR3 in DNA: TGTGCCAGCAGCTTATTTATCCCCCCGGACGAGCAGTACTTC.

This clone was counted a single time. The chain links TRBV7-4 to TRBJ1-1, with D hard to call. This CDR3 is 13 amino acids long. Germline V gene sequence: CDR1 SGHVT, CDR2 SQSDAQ. V was cut by 1 base and J by 4 bases, with 7 bases left in between. Here the CDR3 reads CASSLGGPTEAFF. CDR3 coding DNA: TGTGCCAGCAGCTTAGGAGGCCCCACTGAAGCTTTCTTT.

V is TRBV19 and J is TRBJ1-5, with D uncertain. CDR1 is LNHDA and CDR2 is SQIVND in the germline V gene (reference sequence). The length of the CDR3 is 15 residues. V shed 11 bases and J shed 3 bases, with 20 bases lying between them. The CDR3 DNA reads TGTGCCTCCAGTATGCGGGGAGGTACCAATCAGCCCCAGCATTTT. It translates to CASSMRGGTNQPQHF. The full variable domain, with the rest looked up from reference TRBV19 and TRBJ1-5, is DGGITQSPKYLFRKEGQNVTLSCEQNLNHDAMYWYRQDPGQGLRLIYYSQIVNDFQKGDIAEGYSVSREKKESFPLTVTSAQKNPTAFYLCASSMRGGTNQPQHFGDGTRLSIL.

The CDR3 DNA reads as TGTGCCAGCAGTTACTCTAGCGGGACAGGGAGGACGCAGTATTTT. It codes for CASSYSSGTGRTQYF. The J gene is TRBJ2-3, the V gene TRBV6-5; D is possibly TRBD1 (9 bases). V lost 0 bases and J lost 9, with 16 bases in between. This CDR3 comprises 15 residues. The germline CDR1 and CDR2 sequences are MNHEY and SVGAGI.

This sequence joins TRBV2 and TRBJ2-5; perhaps D is TRBD1 or TRBD2 (5 bases each). The germline V gene encodes CDR1 SNHLY and CDR2 FYNNEI. The germline V and J ends were trimmed by 5 bases and 3 bases, with 19 bases remaining between them. This CDR3 spans 16 amino acids. This CDR3 is CASSRDQLIGEETQYF. The DNA of the CDR3 is TGTGCCAGCAGTCGGGACCAGCTAATTGGGGAAGAGACCCAGTACTTC.

This sequence joins TRBV2 and TRBJ2-7, with 10 bases lining up with TRBD1. This CDR3 region has 20 residues. The trim removed 0 bases at V and 4 bases at J, leaving 18 bases unmatched. Germline lookup yields CDR1 SNHLY and CDR2 FYNNEI. This chain's CDR3 is CASSEAPDRGRFLRYYEQYF. The CDR3 DNA follows: TGTGCCAGCAGTGAAGCGCCGGACAGGGGGAGATTTCTTCGATATTACGAGCAGTACTTC.

In DNA form, the CDR3 reads TGTGCCAGCAGCGCCGGGACAGGGCTTGAAAAACTGTTTTTT. The encoded protein is CASSAGTGLEKLFF. The chain has TRBV9 and TRBJ1-4, with TRBD1 matching 9 bases. V shed 3 bases, J shed 7 bases, and the junction held 4 bases outside the gene matches. Germline-derived CDR1 and CDR2 are SGDLS and YYNGEE. The CDR3 covers 14 residues.

The rearrangement uses TRBV4-2 and TRBJ2-7; 11 bases match TRBD2. In germline, CDR1 is LGHNA, CDR2 YNFKEQ. The CDR3 consists of 17 residues. The V segment lost 0 bases and the J segment 3 bases; nucleotides outside the gene matches: 7. The CDR3 loop reads CASSQDTLAGEGYEQYF. DNA of the CDR3: TGTGCCAGCAGCCAAGACACACTAGCGGGAGAGGGCTACGAGCAGTACTTC.